One and the same sample provided the 29 T cell receptor beta chains below, sequenced in a study of T cells in Graves' hyperthyroidism and ophthalmopathy. What was amplified from RNA transcripts were TCR beta CDR3 regions. In the first-round RT-PCR of the TCR CDR3, the HTBI primer set was used. One entry per CDR3 protein, called by TCRdb with MiXCR from the multiplex PCR reads. The sample has fewer than 650,000 distinct CDR3 sequences; about 15% are singletons. Sequenced material: blood. The receptors here all came from a woman in her forties with Graves' ophthalmopathy.

This clonotype was recorded many times. The rearrangement links TRBV14 to TRBJ2-7; D might be TRBD2 (6 bases). Trimming removed 3 bases from V and 2 bases from J, with 14 bases in between. CDR1 is SGHDN, CDR2 FVKESK, per germline. The CDR3 sequence is 15 residues long. The CDR3 DNA is TGTGCCAGCAGCCACCCTAGTGGGAGGCCCTACGAGCAGTACTTC. This gives the protein CASSHPSGRPYEQYF.

This clonotype was recorded many times. The gene calls are TRBV28 and TRBJ1-2; tentatively, D is TRBD1 (5 bases). The germline V gene encodes CDR1 MDHEN and CDR2 SYDVKM. V was shortened by 3 bases and J by 4 bases, with 12 bases between the two germline ends. This CDR3 contains 14 residues. The CDR3 DNA reads TGTGCCAGCAGTTTTGGCAGGGCGGGCTATGGCTACACCTTC. This encodes CASSFGRAGYGYTF.

The CDR3 DNA sequence: TGTGCCAGTACCGGGACGACTCCCCAAAAACCGTACAATGAGCAGTTCTTC. This translates into CASTGTTPQKPYNEQFF. The rearrangement links TRBV19 to TRBJ2-1, with D possibly being TRBD1 or TRBD2 (5 bases each). Germline CDR1 and CDR2: LNHDA and SQIVND (reference sequence). This CDR3 comprises 17 residues. V shed 7 bases and J shed 4 bases, with 23 bases lying between them. Full variable domain (rest looked up from reference TRBV19 and TRBJ2-1): DGGITQSPKYLFRKEGQNVTLSCEQNLNHDAMYWYRQDPGQGLRLIYYSQIVNDFQKGDIAEGYSVSREKKESFPLTVTSAQKNPTAFYLCASTGTTPQKPYNEQFFGPGTRLTVL.

V and J are TRBV5-5 and TRBJ2-7, with 7 bases matching TRBD1. Germline V gene lookup returns CDR1 SGHKS and CDR2 YYEKEE (reference sequence). V dropped 4 bases and J dropped 3; count of bases not matched to a gene: 10. This CDR3 has 15 amino acids. Here the CDR3 reads CASSPGTEEFYEQYF. The CDR3, as DNA: TGTGCCAGCAGCCCCGGGACAGAAGAATTCTACGAGCAGTACTTC.

This clonotype was detected a few times. The rearrangement joins TRBV12-3 or TRBV12-4 to TRBJ2-5; D call uncertain. The CDR3 length is 16 residues. V lost 3 bases, J lost 4 bases, and 18 bases lay in between. The CDR3, as DNA: TGTGCCAGCAGTTTGGGTCTTGGGTTATTTGGAGAGACCCAGTACTTC. Translating gives CASSLGLGLFGETQYF.

This clonotype was found many times. The chain is built from TRBV6-1 and TRBJ1-5; D gene unclear. The CDR3 loop spans 15 amino acids. V was shortened by 1 base and J by 0 bases, with 7 bases between the two germline ends. CDR1 MNHNS and CDR2 SASEGT come from the germline V gene. The CDR3: CASSEGINSNQPQHF. As DNA, the CDR3 is TGTGCCAGCAGTGAAGGGATTAATAGCAATCAGCCCCAGCATTTT.

This clonotype was seen ten or more times. CDR3 amino acids: CASRIPLRGHF. The DNA of the CDR3 is TGTGCCAGCAGGATCCCGCTTAGAGGGCATTTT. The chain joins TRBV12-3 or TRBV12-4 to TRBJ1-5; D is uncertain. The CDR3 extends over 11 amino acids. V gave up 6 bases and J gave up 15 bases, with 15 bases separating them.

This clonotype was observed many times. J is TRBJ1-6 and V is TRBV6-1; TRBD1 matches 9 bases. Germline V gene sequence: CDR1 MNHNS, CDR2 SASEGT. This CDR3 spans 14 amino acids. V dropped 7 bases and J dropped 10; count of bases not matched to a gene: 8. In DNA form, the CDR3 reads TGTGCCAGCACCCGGTGGGACAGGGACTCACCCCTCCACTTT. Translation: CASTRWDRDSPLHF.

This clonotype was observed at least ten times. The rearrangement uses TRBV27 and TRBJ2-2; 11 nucleotides line up with TRBD2. The CDR3 sequence is 13 residues long. Germline V gene data show CDR1 as MNHEY and CDR2 as SMNVEV (reference sequence). CDR3 nucleotides: TGTGCTAGTCGACTAGCGGGAAGTGGGGAGCTGTTTTTT. Translating gives CASRLAGSGELFF.

For this clonotype: This clone may be a read error of a much larger clone one base away. V usage is TRBV7-9 and J usage is TRBJ1-1; no firm D call. This CDR3 region has 11 residues. Germline assignment: CDR1 SEHNR and CDR2 FQNEAQ (reference sequence). V was trimmed by 5 bases and J by 7 bases, leaving 8 bases between them. As DNA, the CDR3 is TGTGCCAGCAGCCCCCGGAATGAAGCTTTCTTT. Amino acids: CASSPRNEAFF.

Of note for this clonotype: A much larger clone lies a single base off, so this may be a read error. The CDR3 sequence: CASHPTRREQYF. CDR3 coding DNA: TGTGCCAGCCACCCTACTCGAAGGGAGCAGTACTTC. The chain couples TRBV28 to TRBJ2-7; D ambiguous. This CDR3 spans 12 amino acids. Germline CDR1 MDHEN, CDR2 SYDVKM. Trimming removed 8 bases from V and 7 bases from J, with 15 bases in between. Using reference TRBV28 and TRBJ2-7 for the parts outside the CDR3, the full variable domain is DVKVTQSSRYLVKRTGEKVFLECVQDMDHENMFWYRQDPGLGLRLIYFSYDVKMKEKGDIPEGYSVSREKKERFSLILESASTNQTSMYLCASHPTRREQYFGPGTRLTVT.

This clonotype was counted many times. The V gene is TRBV27, the J gene TRBJ1-5; D is uncertain. The CDR3 totals 16 residues. V lost 6 bases and J 2 bases, leaving 17 bases between the germline ends. The germline CDR1 and CDR2 sequences are MNHEY and SMNVEV (reference sequence). The CDR3 loop reads CASSDLGVAGNQPQHF. Written as DNA, the CDR3 is TGTGCCAGCAGCGACCTGGGAGTGGCAGGCAATCAGCCCCAGCATTTT.

This clonotype came up a few times. CDR3 residues: CATSEGPRGVTQYF. CDR3 in DNA: TGTGCCACCAGCGAGGGCCCTAGAGGGGTGACCCAGTACTTC. The rearrangement uses TRBV15 and TRBJ2-5, with D possibly being TRBD1 or TRBD2 (5 bases each). V was pared by 5 bases and J by 7 bases, with 17 bases between. The CDR3 is 14 amino acids. Per the germline V gene, CDR1 is LNHNV and CDR2 is YYDKDF (reference sequence).

This clonotype was picked up a small number of times. The chain links TRBV3-1 to TRBJ2-7; D tentatively fits TRBD1 or TRBD2 (5 bases each). CDR3 size: 15 residues. The germline V gene has CDR1 LGHDT and CDR2 YNNKEL (reference sequence). The germline V and J ends were trimmed by 4 bases and 4 bases, with 17 bases remaining between them. For the CDR3, the DNA is TGTGCCAGCAGCCGGGGGTGGGCCACCCCTTACGAGCAGTACTTC. It yields the protein CASSRGWATPYEQYF.

This clonotype was counted many times. This chain connects TRBV29-1 to TRBJ1-3; D is unresolved. V dropped 0 bases and J dropped 0 bases, with 3 bases sitting between them. This CDR3 region has 13 residues. CDR1 and CDR2 from the germline V gene are SQVTM and ANQGSEA. DNA of the CDR3: TGCAGCGTTGAAGACAGCTCTGGAAACACCATATATTTT. Its protein is CSVEDSSGNTIYF.

V gene TRBV25-1 combines with J gene TRBJ2-7, with 7 nucleotides matching TRBD2. Unmatched junction bases numbered 2, after V lost 1 base and J lost 2 bases. Germline V gene data show CDR1 as MGHDK and CDR2 as SYGVNS. This CDR3 is 14 amino acids long. This chain's CDR3 is CASSEWGGAYEQYF. The CDR3 coding sequence is TGTGCCAGCAGTGAATGGGGGGGGGCCTACGAGCAGTACTTC.

This clonotype was picked up many times. A clone one base away is much larger, so this may be a read error. The rearrangement uses TRBV27 and TRBJ2-7, with D tentatively TRBD1 or TRBD2 (5 bases each). Per germline, CDR1 MNHEY and CDR2 SMNVEV (reference sequence). There are 12 residues in the CDR3. V was clipped by 1 base and J by 5 bases, with 6 bases between them. The CDR3 bases are TGTGCCAGCAGTTTATGGGGACACGAGCAGTACTTC. This translates into CASSLWGHEQYF.

This clonotype was counted many times. V usage is TRBV20-1 and J usage is TRBJ1-1; D uncertain. Germline V gene sequence: CDR1 DFQATT, CDR2 SNEGSKA (reference sequence). Trimming stripped 6 bases from V and 5 bases from J, with 16 bases between. This CDR3 spans 13 amino acids. For the CDR3, the DNA is TGCAGTGCCACGGGAGGTCGGGAGACTGAAGCTTTCTTT. Its translation is CSATGGRETEAFF.

The rearrangement uses TRBV28 and TRBJ2-7; no clear D gene. The CDR3 is 15 amino acids. The V end was cut by 2 bases, the J end by 7 bases, with 18 bases between. The V gene's germline CDR1 is MDHEN and CDR2 SYDVKM. The CDR3 is CASSLPGPGLGEQYF. The CDR3 nucleotides are TGTGCCAGCAGTTTACCGGGCCCCGGTTTGGGAGAGCAGTACTTC.

This clonotype has just a few counts. Relative to the germline gene, one junction end is altered; a read error may explain this. CDR3 sequence (DNA): TGTGCCAGCTCCCAAAAAGAGGCCCAGTACTTC. It yields the protein CASSQKEAQYF. The gene calls are TRBV18 and TRBJ2-5; no firm D call. This CDR3 has 11 amino acids. Germline V gives CDR1 KGHSH, CDR2 LQKENI. The variable domain in full, with the rest retrieved from reference TRBV18 and TRBJ2-5, is NAGVMQNPRHLVRRRGQEARLRCSPMKGHSHVYWYRQLPEEGLKFMVYLQKENIIDESGMPKERFSAEFPKEGPSILRIQQVVRGDSAAYFCASSQKEAQYFGPGTRLLVL.

This rearrangement joins TRBV28 to TRBJ2-1; 8 nucleotides align to TRBD2. Losses at the gene ends were 8 bases for V and 8 bases for J; bases not matched to a gene: 14. Per germline, CDR1 MDHEN and CDR2 SYDVKM. The CDR3 has 15 residues. CDR3 nucleotides: TGTGCCAGCTGCCCCGGAGGTAGCGGGAACGATGAGCAGTTCTTC. Protein product: CASCPGGSGNDEQFF.

This clonotype appeared many times. The V call is TRBV4-2, the J call TRBJ1-1; D is uncertain. CDR3 length equals 11 residues. V lost 2 bases and J 11 bases, leaving 9 bases between the germline ends. Looked up from germline, CDR1 is LGHNA and CDR2 is YNFKEQ. In DNA form, the CDR3 reads TGTGCCAGCAGCCAAAATCAAAGGGCTTTCTTT. Translated: CASSQNQRAFF.

This clonotype was found many times. The chain is built from TRBV6-5 and TRBJ2-7; possible D gene TRBD2, 6 bases. The CDR3 is 13 residues long. Between the trimmed V and J ends, which lost 7 bases and 6 bases, there was a span of 16 bases. Germline CDR1 and CDR2: MNHEY and SVGAGI. The CDR3 coding sequence is TGTGCCAGCATTAGACTAGGGGCTTCCGAGCAGTACTTC. Its translation: CASIRLGASEQYF.

This clonotype was seen a handful of times. V and J are TRBV30 and TRBJ2-4, with D perhaps given as TRBD1 or TRBD2 (5 bases each). The CDR3 runs 12 residues. With 0 bases removed from V and 8 bases from J, the gap between germline ends came to 8 bases. In germline, CDR1 is GTSNPN, CDR2 SVGIG (reference sequence). The CDR3 DNA is TGTGCCTGGAGTGTAGGGACGGACATTCAGTACTTC. The encoded protein is CAWSVGTDIQYF.

This clonotype was detected many times. The chain joins TRBV6-2 or TRBV6-3 to TRBJ1-2, with 10 bases lining up with TRBD1. With V trimmed by 4 bases and J by 5 bases, 4 bases remained unmatched. The CDR3 is made up of 14 amino acids. Germline values: CDR1 MNHEY, CDR2 SVGEGT. The CDR3 bases are TGTGCCAGCAGTTCGGGACAGGGGAAGTATGGCTACACCTTC. It specifies CASSSGQGKYGYTF.

This clonotype was counted at least ten times. This chain joins TRBV20-1 and TRBJ1-1; perhaps TRBD1 as D (5 bases). Germline V gives CDR1 DFQATT, CDR2 SNEGSKA (reference sequence). This CDR3 has 14 residues. Deletions cut 2 bases from V and 7 bases from J, with 17 bases between. The CDR3 spells CSARNSGTADEAFF. The CDR3 coding sequence is TGCAGTGCTAGAAATTCCGGGACGGCGGATGAAGCTTTCTTT.

This clonotype has ten or more counts. This chain uses TRBV20-1 with TRBJ2-7; 10 nucleotides line up with TRBD2. Germline V gene data show CDR1 as DFQATT and CDR2 as SNEGSKA (reference sequence). This CDR3 region has 14 residues. Trimming took 5 bases from V and 3 from J; bases not matched to a gene: 7. CDR3 sequence (DNA): TGCAGTGCTCGCTCACTAGCGGGGAGCTACGAGCAGTACTTC. Translation: CSARSLAGSYEQYF.

This clonotype came up many times. The CDR3 DNA is TGCGCCAGCAGCCGGGAACCGAACACTGAAGCTTTCTTT. This translates into CASSREPNTEAFF. This sequence joins TRBV5-1 and TRBJ1-1; D remains ambiguous. Germline V gene lookup returns CDR1 SGHRS and CDR2 YFSETQ. The CDR3 covers 13 residues. The V gene lost 4 bases and the J gene lost 1 base, with 8 bases spanning the gap.

This clonotype was observed at least ten times. The V and J genes are TRBV28 and TRBJ2-7, with D perhaps TRBD1 (6 bases). There are 14 residues in the CDR3. V was cut by 5 bases and J by 3 bases, with 14 bases left in between. In germline, CDR1 is MDHEN, CDR2 SYDVKM. CDR3 amino acids: CASSPGHGYYEQYF. The CDR3, as DNA: TGTGCCAGCAGTCCGGGACACGGATACTACGAGCAGTACTTC.